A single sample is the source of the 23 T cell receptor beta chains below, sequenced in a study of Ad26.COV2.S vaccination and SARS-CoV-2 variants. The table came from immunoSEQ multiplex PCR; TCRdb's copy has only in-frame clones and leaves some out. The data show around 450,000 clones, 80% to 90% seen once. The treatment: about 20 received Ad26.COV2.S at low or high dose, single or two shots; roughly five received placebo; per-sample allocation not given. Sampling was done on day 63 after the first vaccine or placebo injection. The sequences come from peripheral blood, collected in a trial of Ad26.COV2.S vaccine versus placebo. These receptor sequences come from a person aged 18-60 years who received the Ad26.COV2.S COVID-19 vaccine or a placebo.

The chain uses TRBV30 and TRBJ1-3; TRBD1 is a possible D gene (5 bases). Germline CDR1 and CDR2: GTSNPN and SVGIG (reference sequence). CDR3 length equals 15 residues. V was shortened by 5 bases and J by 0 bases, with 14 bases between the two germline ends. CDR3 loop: CAWSPGGISGNTIYF. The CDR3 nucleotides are TGTGCCTGGTCCCCCGGGGGGATCTCTGGAAACACCATATATTTT.

The chain's CDR3 is CASSYSPSGRPSSYEQYF. CDR3 nucleotide sequence: TGTGCCAGCAGTTACTCGCCTAGCGGGAGGCCTAGCTCCTACGAGCAGTACTTC. The chain carries TRBV6-2 or TRBV6-3 and TRBJ2-7, with 11 bases aligning to TRBD2. CDR1 MNHEY and CDR2 SVGEGT come from the germline V gene. Trimming cost V 0 bases and J 0 bases; bases outside gene matches: 7. This CDR3 contains 18 residues.

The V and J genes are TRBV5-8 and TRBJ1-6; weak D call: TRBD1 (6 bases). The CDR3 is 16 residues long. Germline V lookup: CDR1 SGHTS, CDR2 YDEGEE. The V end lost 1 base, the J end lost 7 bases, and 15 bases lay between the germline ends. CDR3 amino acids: CASSLRWQGSNSPLHF. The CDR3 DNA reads TGTGCCAGCAGCTTGCGGTGGCAGGGGTCCAATTCACCCCTCCACTTT.

The CDR3 sequence: CASSSGQGFEAFF. For the CDR3, the DNA is TGTGCCAGCAGCTCGGGGCAGGGGTTTGAAGCTTTCTTT. V gene TRBV9 combines with J gene TRBJ1-1, with D possibly being TRBD1 (6 bases). The CDR3 length is 13 residues. The germline V gene has CDR1 SGDLS and CDR2 YYNGEE. With 4 bases removed from V and 7 bases from J, the gap between germline ends came to 14 bases.

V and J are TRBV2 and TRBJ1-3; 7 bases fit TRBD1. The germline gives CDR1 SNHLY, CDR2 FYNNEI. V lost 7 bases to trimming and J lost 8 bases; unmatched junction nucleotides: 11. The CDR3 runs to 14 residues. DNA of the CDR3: TGTGCCAGCACTGATGATGACAGGGTAGACACCATATATTTT. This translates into CASTDDDRVDTIYF.

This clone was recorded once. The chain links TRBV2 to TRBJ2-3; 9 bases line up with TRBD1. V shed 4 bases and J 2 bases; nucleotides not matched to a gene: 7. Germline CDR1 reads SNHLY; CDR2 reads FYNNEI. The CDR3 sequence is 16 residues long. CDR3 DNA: TGTGCCAGCAGTGCTAGAACAGGGGGCTACACAGATACGCAGTATTTT. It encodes CASSARTGGYTDTQYF.

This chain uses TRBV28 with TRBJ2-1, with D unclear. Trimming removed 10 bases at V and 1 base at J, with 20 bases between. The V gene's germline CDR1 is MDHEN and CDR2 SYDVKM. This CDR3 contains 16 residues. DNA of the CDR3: TGTGCCACCACCGTTATGCAAGTTGGTTCCTACAATGAGCAGTTCTTC. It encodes CATTVMQVGSYNEQFF.

The CDR3 sequence is CASSTSGGLNEQFF. As DNA, the CDR3 is TGTGCCAGCAGCACTAGCGGGGGCCTCAATGAGCAGTTCTTC. The gene calls are TRBV7-2 and TRBJ2-1, with 11 bases identical to TRBD2. After removal of 5 bases from V and 6 bases from J, the junction contained 3 bases not matched to a gene. The CDR3 runs 14 residues. Germline loops: CDR1 SGHTA, CDR2 FQGNSA.

CDR3 coding DNA: TGTGCCAGCAGCTCCTCCGGGACAGGGAACTATGGCTACACCTTC. Encoded protein: CASSSSGTGNYGYTF. The chain has TRBV7-9 and TRBJ1-2; TRBD1 agrees at 9 bases. The V gene's germline CDR1 is SEHNR and CDR2 FQNEAQ (reference sequence). Unmatched junction bases numbered 5, after V lost 4 bases and J lost 2 bases. CDR3 length: 15 amino acids.

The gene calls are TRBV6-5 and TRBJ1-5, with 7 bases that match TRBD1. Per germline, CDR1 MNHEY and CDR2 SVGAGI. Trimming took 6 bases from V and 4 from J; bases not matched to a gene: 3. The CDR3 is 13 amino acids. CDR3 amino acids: CASRKQGNQPQHF. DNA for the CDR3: TGTGCCAGCAGGAAACAGGGGAATCAGCCCCAGCATTTT.

CDR3 nucleotides: TGCGCCAGCAGCCAAGATAGGGCTTACGAGCAGTACTTC. Translation gives CASSQDRAYEQYF. The genes are TRBV4-1 and TRBJ2-7; no definite D call. V lost 0 bases to trimming and J lost 4 bases, with 7 bases between them. Looked up from germline, CDR1 is MGHRA and CDR2 is YSYEKL. CDR3 length: 13 residues.

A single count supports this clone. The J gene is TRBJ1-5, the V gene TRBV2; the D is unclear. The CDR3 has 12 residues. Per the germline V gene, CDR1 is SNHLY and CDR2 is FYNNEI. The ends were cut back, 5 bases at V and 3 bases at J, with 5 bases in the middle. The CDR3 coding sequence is TGTGCCAGCAGTTCTTACAATCAGCCCCAGCATTTT. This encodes CASSSYNQPQHF.

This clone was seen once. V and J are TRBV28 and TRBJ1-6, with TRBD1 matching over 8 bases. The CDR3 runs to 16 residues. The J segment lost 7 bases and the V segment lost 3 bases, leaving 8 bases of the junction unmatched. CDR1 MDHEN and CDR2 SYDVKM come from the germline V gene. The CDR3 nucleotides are TGTGCCAGCAGTTTGACCCCGGGACAGGAGAATTCACCCCTCCACTTT. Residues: CASSLTPGQENSPLHF.

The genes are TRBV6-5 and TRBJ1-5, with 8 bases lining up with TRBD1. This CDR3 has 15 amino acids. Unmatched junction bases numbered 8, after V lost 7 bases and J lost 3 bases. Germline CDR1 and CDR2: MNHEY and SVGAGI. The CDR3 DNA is TGTGCCAGCAAGCGGACAGGGACAGACAATCAGCCCCAGCATTTT. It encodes CASKRTGTDNQPQHF.

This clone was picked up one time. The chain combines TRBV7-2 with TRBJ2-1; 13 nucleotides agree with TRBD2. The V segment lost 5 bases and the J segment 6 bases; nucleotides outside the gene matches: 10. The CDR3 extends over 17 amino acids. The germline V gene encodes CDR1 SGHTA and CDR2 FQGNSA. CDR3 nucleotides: TGTGCCAGCAGCCCCCGGGTGACTAGCGGGGGGTTCAATGAGCAGTTCTTC. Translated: CASSPRVTSGGFNEQFF.

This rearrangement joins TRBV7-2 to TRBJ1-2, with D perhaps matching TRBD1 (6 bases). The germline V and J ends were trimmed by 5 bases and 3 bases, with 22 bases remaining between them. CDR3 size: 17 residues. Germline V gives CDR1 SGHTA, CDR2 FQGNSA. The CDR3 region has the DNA TGTGCCAGCAGCCAGGGGTTGGTGGGACAAGGTTACTATGGCTACACCTTC. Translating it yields CASSQGLVGQGYYGYTF.

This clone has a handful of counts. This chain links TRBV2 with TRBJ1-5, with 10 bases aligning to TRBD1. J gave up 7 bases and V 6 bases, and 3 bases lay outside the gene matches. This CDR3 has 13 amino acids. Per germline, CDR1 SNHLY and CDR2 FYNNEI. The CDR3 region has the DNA TGTGCCAGCAGATCGACAGGGGGCCAGCCCCAGCATTTT. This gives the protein CASRSTGGQPQHF.

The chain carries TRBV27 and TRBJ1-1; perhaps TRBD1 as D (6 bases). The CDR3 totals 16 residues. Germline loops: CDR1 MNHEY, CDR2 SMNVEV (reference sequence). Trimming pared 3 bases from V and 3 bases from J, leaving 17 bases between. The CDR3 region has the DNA TGTGCCAGCAGTTTTTGGCCACCAGGGGAACACACTGAAGCTTTCTTT. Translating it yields CASSFWPPGEHTEAFF.

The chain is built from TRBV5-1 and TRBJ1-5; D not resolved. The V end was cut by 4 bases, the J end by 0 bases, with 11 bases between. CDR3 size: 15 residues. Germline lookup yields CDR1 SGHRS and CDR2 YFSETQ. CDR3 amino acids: CASSPTGSSNQPQHF. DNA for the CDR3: TGCGCCAGCAGCCCGACTGGAAGTAGCAATCAGCCCCAGCATTTT.

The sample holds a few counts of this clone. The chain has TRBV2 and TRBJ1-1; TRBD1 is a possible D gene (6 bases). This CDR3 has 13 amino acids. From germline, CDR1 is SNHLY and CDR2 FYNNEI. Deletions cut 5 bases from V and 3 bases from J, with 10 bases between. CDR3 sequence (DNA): TGTGCCAGCAGTCACGACAGGCACACTGAAGCTTTCTTT. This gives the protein CASSHDRHTEAFF.

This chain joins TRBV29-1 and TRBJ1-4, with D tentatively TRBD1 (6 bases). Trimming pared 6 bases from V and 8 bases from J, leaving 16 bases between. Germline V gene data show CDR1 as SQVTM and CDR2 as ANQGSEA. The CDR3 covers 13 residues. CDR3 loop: CSVGVTGVEKLFF. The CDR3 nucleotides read TGCAGCGTGGGCGTGACAGGCGTCGAAAAACTGTTTTTT.

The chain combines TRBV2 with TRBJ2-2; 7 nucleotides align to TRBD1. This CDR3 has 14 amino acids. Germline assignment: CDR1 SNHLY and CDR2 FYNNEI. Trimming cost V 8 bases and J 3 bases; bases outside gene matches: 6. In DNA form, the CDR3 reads TGTGCCAGCCATAATACAGGGGACACCGGGGAGCTGTTTTTT. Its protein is CASHNTGDTGELFF.

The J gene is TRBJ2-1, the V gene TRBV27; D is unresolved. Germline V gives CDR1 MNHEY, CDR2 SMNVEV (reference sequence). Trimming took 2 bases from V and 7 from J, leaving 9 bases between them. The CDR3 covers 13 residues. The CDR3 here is CASSLGVGNEQFF. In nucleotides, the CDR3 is TGTGCCAGCAGTTTAGGAGTGGGGAATGAGCAGTTCTTC.